This note documents a single TCR beta chain sequence. As handled by the study authors: Amplification with reference gene primers provided the estimates of nucleated cell counts. TCRdb's copy holds only in-frame clones and misses some; the assay was immunoSEQ multiplex PCR. V and J calls and clone size are as listed in that table; D and trimming were resolved from the DNA. The data hold about 93,000 clones, with almost 90% observed a single time. This entry comes from a study of blood T cell repertoires in COVID-19. Study information: Samples taken during acute and convalescent COVID-19 were collected in the United States, Italy and Spain. T cells, B-cell-depleted T cells, or PBMCs supplied cDNA or gDNA.

CDR1 SGHTA and CDR2 FQGNSA come from the germline V gene. This CDR3 is 16 amino acids long. The V segment lost 6 bases and the J segment 4 bases; nucleotides outside the gene matches: 10. The source is a human donor with active COVID-19. The donor label of this sample is uncertain. Sequences were obtained from peripheral blood. The rearrangement uses TRBV7-2 and TRBJ1-5; 9 positions match TRBD1. The CDR3 bases are TGTGCCAGCAGACGTGGGGACAGGGTCGGGAATCAGCCCCAGCATTTT. Its translation is CASRRGDRVGNQPQHF.